Shown below are 32 T cell receptor beta chains from a single sample sequenced in a study of T-cell reconstitution after alpha-beta-depleted transplantation in children. The TCRbeta library incorporated unique molecular identifiers. Each CDR3 protein gets one entry after TCRdb re-called the PCR reads with MiXCR. Of hundreds of thousands of distinct CDR3 sequences listed, 10% to 15% were seen once; the top ten hold about 4%. The material sequenced was PBMCs, taken from the stem cell graft. The receptors were sampled from a human donor who donated a stem cell graft to a child with Fanconi anemia.

In this sample, this clonotype turned up many times. The CDR3 sequence is CASSWTGGRNEQFF. CDR3 nucleotides: TGTGCCAGCAGTTGGACAGGGGGCCGGAATGAGCAGTTCTTC. V and J are TRBV28 and TRBJ2-1, with 11 bases fitting TRBD1. CDR1 MDHEN and CDR2 SYDVKM come from the germline V gene. Unmatched junction bases numbered 3, after V lost 4 bases and J lost 7 bases. There are 14 residues in the CDR3. The complete variable domain, with remaining parts taken from reference TRBV28 and TRBJ2-1, reads DVKVTQSSRYLVKRTGEKVFLECVQDMDHENMFWYRQDPGLGLRLIYFSYDVKMKEKGDIPEGYSVSREKKERFSLILESASTNQTSMYLCASSWTGGRNEQFFGPGTRLTVL.

This clonotype was detected ten times or more. The chain employs TRBV9 and TRBJ2-1, with 11 bases lining up with TRBD2. The length of the CDR3 is 15 residues. Per germline, CDR1 SGDLS and CDR2 YYNGEE. The J segment lost 4 bases and the V segment lost 3 bases, leaving 3 bases of the junction unmatched. The CDR3 DNA follows: TGTGCCAGCAGCGACGGGACTAGCGGATACAATGAGCAGTTCTTC. Translation: CASSDGTSGYNEQFF.

The chain uses TRBV7-6 and TRBJ1-2; tentative D call: TRBD1 (6 bases). CDR3 size: 15 residues. CDR1 SGHVS and CDR2 FNYEAQ come from the germline V gene. Trimming removed 0 bases from V and 0 bases from J, with 8 bases in between. The CDR3 spells CASSLAGGANYGYTF. The CDR3 DNA reads TGTGCCAGCAGCTTAGCAGGGGGAGCTAACTATGGCTACACCTTC.

This clonotype was counted only a few times. The chain links TRBV5-1 to TRBJ1-1, with D maybe TRBD1 (6 bases). This CDR3 contains 12 residues. CDR1 is SGHRS, CDR2 YFSETQ, per germline. Trimming shortened V by 5 bases and J by 5 bases, and 10 bases separated the two germline ends. The CDR3: CASSNQGTEAFF. The DNA of the CDR3 is TGCGCCAGCAGTAATCAGGGGACTGAAGCTTTCTTT.

This clonotype was recorded at least ten times. This sequence joins TRBV6-4 and TRBJ1-1, with TRBD1 as a possible D gene (6 bases). Germline CDR1 reads MRHNA; CDR2 reads SNTAGT. The V end lost 6 bases, the J end lost 0 bases, and 14 bases lay between the germline ends. The CDR3 is made up of 15 amino acids. CDR3 DNA sequence: TGTGCCAGCAGGAAAAGAGGGGGATTGAACACTGAAGCTTTCTTT. It encodes CASRKRGGLNTEAFF.

There are a few counts of this clonotype. The V call is TRBV12-3 or TRBV12-4, the J call TRBJ2-5, with D hard to call. The CDR3 runs 12 residues. Trimming cost V 8 bases and J 3 bases, with 10 bases left between them. As DNA, the CDR3 is TGTGCCAGCCGGGCAGCTAAAGAGACCCAGTACTTC. This encodes CASRAAKETQYF.

This clonotype was counted a few times. V is TRBV5-1 and J is TRBJ2-7; TRBD1 agrees at 9 bases. There are 15 residues in the CDR3. The ends lost 3 bases at V and 6 bases at J; junction bases unmatched: 10. Germline-derived CDR1 and CDR2 are SGHRS and YFSETQ. CDR3 residues: CASSYGPGTGLEQYF. In DNA form, the CDR3 reads TGCGCCAGCAGCTACGGACCCGGGACAGGGCTCGAGCAGTACTTC.

This clonotype was seen only a few times. The chain recombines TRBV25-1 with TRBJ2-2; maybe TRBD1 (6 bases). This CDR3 has 15 amino acids. The V gene lost 3 bases and the J gene lost 8 bases, with 16 bases spanning the gap. Germline V gives CDR1 MGHDK, CDR2 SYGVNS. In DNA form, the CDR3 reads TGTGCCAGCAGTGATTCCGGGACAAAGGAAGGGGAGCTGTTTTTT. Translation gives CASSDSGTKEGELFF.

This clonotype was counted only a few times. V gene TRBV11-1 combines with J gene TRBJ1-2; 9 bases are a match to TRBD1. J was trimmed by 2 bases and V by 3 bases; bases with no gene match: 1. Per the germline V gene, CDR1 is SGHAT and CDR2 is FQDESV (reference sequence). The CDR3 is 14 amino acids. The CDR3 protein is CASSFGTGNYGYTF. DNA of the CDR3: TGTGCCAGCAGCTTCGGGACAGGGAACTATGGCTACACCTTC.

The sample holds one count of this clonotype. V usage is TRBV3-1 and J usage is TRBJ2-1; a possible D gene is TRBD1 (5 bases). The CDR3 is 16 amino acids. V lost 1 base and J lost 4, with 14 bases in between. From germline, CDR1 is LGHDT and CDR2 YNNKEL (reference sequence). The CDR3 here is CASSQGSWTTYNEQFF. The DNA for the CDR3 is TGTGCCAGCAGCCAAGGCTCATGGACAACTTACAATGAGCAGTTCTTC.

The chain recombines TRBV5-1 with TRBJ2-2; weak D call: TRBD1 (5 bases). Trimming left V 7 bases short and J 5 bases short, with 9 bases between. Germline V lookup: CDR1 SGHRS, CDR2 YFSETQ. This CDR3 has 12 amino acids. DNA of the CDR3: TGCGCCAGCTTTACAGGAACCGGGGAGCTGTTTTTT. Translation gives CASFTGTGELFF.

This clonotype appeared a few times. The chain couples TRBV27 to TRBJ2-2; either TRBD1 or TRBD2 may fit D (6 bases each). The CDR3 extends over 17 amino acids. Germline V gene sequence: CDR1 MNHEY, CDR2 SMNVEV (reference sequence). V was pared by 3 bases and J by 0 bases, with 14 bases between. CDR3 coding DNA: TGTGCCAGCAGTTTGGGGGGCGGGGCAACGAACACCGGGGAGCTGTTTTTT. This sequence encodes CASSLGGGATNTGELFF.

The chain uses TRBV2 and TRBJ1-1; no reliable D call. Trimming took off 4 bases at V and 2 bases at J, with 8 bases between the two ends. Germline V gene data show CDR1 as SNHLY and CDR2 as FYNNEI. The length of the CDR3 is 13 residues. The CDR3 sequence is CASSAEGNTEAFF. The DNA of the CDR3 is TGTGCCAGCAGTGCTGAGGGAAACACTGAAGCTTTCTTT.

This clonotype has a count of ten or more. This chain joins TRBV6-6 and TRBJ1-2; D might be TRBD1 (5 bases). Per germline, CDR1 MNHNY and CDR2 SVGAGI (reference sequence). CDR3 length: 16 amino acids. With 8 bases removed from V and 6 bases from J, the gap between germline ends came to 25 bases. The CDR3 coding sequence is TGTGCCAGCGGGCGGCGGTTCACATCGAGGGGTCATGGCTACACCTTC. As protein: CASGRRFTSRGHGYTF.

The DNA for the CDR3 is TGCGCCAGCACCTGGACCTCTAGCACAGATACGCAGTATTTT. It specifies CASTWTSSTDTQYF. This rearrangement joins TRBV10-2 to TRBJ2-3; no clear D gene. This CDR3 has 14 amino acids. V lost 7 bases to trimming and J lost 0 bases, with 11 bases between them. Germline CDR1 reads WSHSY; CDR2 reads SAAADI.

This clonotype turned up a few times. The chain couples TRBV28 to TRBJ2-7, with TRBD1 matching 9 bases. Per the germline V gene, CDR1 is MDHEN and CDR2 is SYDVKM. J lost 7 bases, V lost 5 bases, and 12 bases had no gene match. The CDR3 is 15 residues long. CDR3 protein: CASSQSGQGLEEQYV. CDR3 in DNA: TGTGCCAGCAGTCAGTCGGGACAGGGTCTCGAAGAGCAGTACGTC.

The chain employs TRBV5-1 and TRBJ2-7; D may match TRBD1 or TRBD2 (5 bases each). This CDR3 region has 15 residues. Germline values: CDR1 SGHRS, CDR2 YFSETQ. V lost 3 bases and J lost 0, with 13 bases in between. This CDR3 is CASSSGDPSSYEQYF. The CDR3 region has the DNA TGCGCCAGCAGCTCCGGGGACCCGAGCTCCTACGAGCAGTACTTC.

V and J are TRBV7-6 and TRBJ2-2; 11 nucleotides line up with TRBD1. The V and J ends lost 5 bases and 4 bases, in that order; junction bases with no gene match: 3. The CDR3 spans 15 residues. Germline V CDR1 and CDR2: SGHVS, FNYEAQ. In nucleotides, the CDR3 is TGTGCCAGCAGCGGGGACAGGGGGATCACCGGGGAGCTGTTTTTT. Its protein product is CASSGDRGITGELFF.

There are many counts of this clonotype. The V and J genes are TRBV5-1 and TRBJ2-6, with 7 bases identical to TRBD1. Germline lookup yields CDR1 SGHRS and CDR2 YFSETQ. V shed 1 base and J 1 base; nucleotides not matched to a gene: 2. This CDR3 is built from 16 residues. The CDR3 here is CASSLPTGSGANVLTF. For the CDR3, the DNA is TGCGCCAGCAGCTTGCCGACAGGGTCTGGGGCCAACGTCCTGACTTTC.

This clonotype appeared a few times. The chain carries TRBV18 and TRBJ2-7; D perhaps matches TRBD2 (6 bases). V gave up 3 bases and J gave up 7 bases, with 16 bases separating them. CDR3 size: 14 residues. CDR1 and CDR2 (germline): KGHSH, LQKENI. CDR3 region: CASSPPGRAKEQYF. Here the CDR3 DNA reads TGTGCCAGCTCACCCCCCGGGAGAGCGAAGGAGCAGTACTTC. Full variable domain (remainder filled in from reference TRBV18 and TRBJ2-7): NAGVMQNPRHLVRRRGQEARLRCSPMKGHSHVYWYRQLPEEGLKFMVYLQKENIIDESGMPKERFSAEFPKEGPSILRIQQVVRGDSAAYFCASSPPGRAKEQYFGPGTRLTVT.

This clonotype was detected only a few times. The chain carries TRBV12-3 or TRBV12-4 and TRBJ2-1, with D maybe TRBD1 (6 bases). V lost 6 bases and J lost 6, with 12 bases in between. The CDR3 is 13 amino acids. The CDR3 coding sequence is TGTGCCAGCAGGACACTACAGGGCAATGAGCAGTTCTTC. Protein: CASRTLQGNEQFF.

V is TRBV28 and J is TRBJ2-7; no clear D. CDR3 length: 12 residues. Germline V gene sequence: CDR1 MDHEN, CDR2 SYDVKM. V was clipped by 3 bases and J by 3 bases, with 6 bases between them. The CDR3 reads CASSFNGYEQYV. CDR3 DNA: TGTGCCAGCAGTTTCAACGGCTACGAGCAGTACGTC.

This chain uses TRBV5-1 with TRBJ2-1; TRBD2 might be the D (5 bases). The CDR3 runs 15 residues. Trimming stripped 4 bases from V and 0 bases from J, with 11 bases between. CDR1 is SGHRS and CDR2 is YFSETQ in the germline V gene. CDR3 sequence reads: CASSAQRSSYNEQFF. Here the CDR3 DNA reads TGCGCCAGCAGCGCCCAGCGGAGCTCCTACAATGAGCAGTTCTTC.

This clonotype was observed many times. This chain connects TRBV11-2 to TRBJ1-6, with unresolved D. V gave up 6 bases and J gave up 9 bases, with 9 bases separating them. The CDR3 runs to 12 residues. Germline V lookup: CDR1 SGHAT, CDR2 FQNNGV. The CDR3 DNA reads as TGTGCCAGCAGTGTGATGTTTTCACCCCTCCACTTT. As protein: CASSVMFSPLHF.

The rearrangement links TRBV6-4 to TRBJ2-7; 9 positions agree with TRBD1. Trimming removed 1 base from V and 5 bases from J; junction bases left unmatched: 9. The CDR3 contains 16 residues. CDR1 and CDR2 from the germline V gene are MRHNA and SNTAGT. CDR3 residues: CASSDLGQGRPNEQYF. For the CDR3, the DNA is TGTGCCAGCAGTGACTTGGGACAGGGTAGGCCGAACGAGCAGTACTTC.

This clonotype was recorded many times. The CDR3 reads CASSQGRGGRNEQFF. DNA for the CDR3: TGTGCCAGCAGCCAGGGGCGGGGGGGCAGAAATGAGCAGTTCTTC. The rearrangement joins TRBV7-2 to TRBJ2-1; 9 bases match TRBD2. After removal of 5 bases from V and 7 bases from J, the junction contained 9 bases not matched to a gene. Looked up from germline, CDR1 is SGHTA and CDR2 is FQGNSA. The CDR3 consists of 15 residues.

This sequence joins TRBV3-1 and TRBJ2-1, with no clear D. The CDR3 runs to 14 residues. Trimming left V 3 bases short and J 5 bases short, with 11 bases between. Germline V gene data show CDR1 as LGHDT and CDR2 as YNNKEL (reference sequence). CDR3 in amino acids: CASSHNLGDNEQFF. The CDR3 DNA is TGTGCCAGCAGCCACAACCTAGGCGACAATGAGCAGTTCTTC.

CDR3 amino acids: CASSGLGGSYNEQFF. The CDR3 DNA is TGTGCCAGCAGTGGCCTCGGGGGGAGCTACAATGAGCAGTTCTTC. The gene calls are TRBV25-1 and TRBJ2-1; 7 positions agree with TRBD2. The J segment lost 3 bases and the V segment lost 4 bases, leaving 6 bases of the junction unmatched. This CDR3 spans 15 amino acids. The germline CDR1 and CDR2 sequences are MGHDK and SYGVNS. The entire variable domain, with the rest obtained from reference TRBV25-1 and TRBJ2-1, is as follows: EADIYQTPRYLVIGTGKKITLECSQTMGHDKMYWYQQDPGMELHLIHYSYGVNSTEKGDLSSESTVSRIRTEHFPLTLESARPSHTSQYLCASSGLGGSYNEQFFGPGTRLTVL.

This rearrangement joins TRBV6-6 to TRBJ2-1, with D unclear. Germline CDR1 and CDR2: MNHNY and SVGAGI (reference sequence). The V and J ends lost 8 bases and 6 bases respectively, with 11 bases between them. This CDR3 is 12 amino acids long. The CDR3 spells CASLDGTNEQFF. Here the CDR3 DNA reads TGTGCCAGCCTCGACGGAACCAATGAGCAGTTCTTC.

In DNA form, the CDR3 reads TGTGCCAGCAGCTTATTAGGGGGCCGGATCAATGAGCAGTTCTTC. Translated: CASSLLGGRINEQFF. The chain carries TRBV7-2 and TRBJ2-1, with 7 bases fitting TRBD1. Germline trimming cut 2 bases from V and 6 bases from J; bases unmatched to any gene: 7. This CDR3 region has 15 residues. CDR1 SGHTA and CDR2 FQGNSA come from the germline V gene.

The table lists this clonotype with many counts. The chain is built from TRBV12-3 or TRBV12-4 and TRBJ1-1; D possibly corresponds to TRBD1 (6 bases). Trimming shortened V by 6 bases and J by 11 bases, and 19 bases separated the two germline ends. This CDR3 has 13 amino acids. In DNA form, the CDR3 reads TGTGCCAGCAGGGGGACCGGACAGCCTTGGGCTTTCTTT. Amino acid sequence: CASRGTGQPWAFF.

The chain carries TRBV6-5 and TRBJ1-5, with D perhaps TRBD1 (5 bases). V lost 2 bases and J lost 4, with 12 bases in between. CDR3 length equals 15 residues. In germline, CDR1 is MNHEY, CDR2 SVGAGI. Written as DNA, the CDR3 is TGTGCCAGCAGTTACAATGGGGGTGGGAATCAGCCCCAGCATTTT. Residues: CASSYNGGGNQPQHF.